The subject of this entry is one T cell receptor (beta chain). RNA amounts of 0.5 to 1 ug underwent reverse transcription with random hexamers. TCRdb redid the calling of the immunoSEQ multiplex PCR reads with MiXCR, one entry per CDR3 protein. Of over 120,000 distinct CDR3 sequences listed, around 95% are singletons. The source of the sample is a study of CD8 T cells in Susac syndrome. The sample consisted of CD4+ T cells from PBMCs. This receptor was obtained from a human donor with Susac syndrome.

The DNA for the CDR3 is TGCGCCAGCAGCCCGGGTCTAGCGGGGGTCCCAGATACGCAGTATTTT. It codes for CASSPGLAGVPDTQYF. The V and J genes are TRBV4-1 and TRBJ2-3, with 10 bases that match TRBD2. The junction had 8 bases not matched to a gene; V was cut back by 4 bases and J by 4 bases. Germline V lookup: CDR1 MGHRA, CDR2 YSYEKL. The CDR3 length is 16 residues.